This TCR beta chain was found in a study of patients and donors after allogeneic stem cell transplantation. The germline V and J ends were trimmed by 5 bases and 0 bases, with 17 bases remaining between them. Germline CDR1 is KGHSH and CDR2 is LQKENI. The CDR3 contains 17 residues. TCRdb analysed the RT-PCR reads with MiXCR anew, one entry per CDR3 protein. This sample has about a million distinct CDR3 sequences, with about a sixth found just once. V usage is TRBV18 and J usage is TRBJ1-3; D remains ambiguous. This clonotype originated in a human donor who was either an allogeneic HSCT recipient or a stem cell or donor lymphocyte infusion donor (not recorded which). It is not recorded whose cells these are; they may come from a transplant donor. Sample: blood, either unsorted or a sorted T cell fraction (not recorded which). CDR3 DNA sequence: TGTGCCAGCTCAGAAAACCGGGCCCCGAGCTCTGGAAACACCATATATTTT. It encodes CASSENRAPSSGNTIYF.